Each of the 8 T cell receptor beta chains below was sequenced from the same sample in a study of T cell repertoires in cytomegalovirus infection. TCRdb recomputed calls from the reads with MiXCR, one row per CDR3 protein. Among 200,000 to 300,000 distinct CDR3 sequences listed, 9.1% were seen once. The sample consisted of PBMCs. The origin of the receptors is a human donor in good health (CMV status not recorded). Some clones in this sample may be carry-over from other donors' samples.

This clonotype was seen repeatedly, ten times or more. As DNA, the CDR3 is TGTGCCAGCAGTAAGACAGGGGCTCTCACAGATACGCAGTATTTT. It encodes CASSKTGALTDTQYF. V gene TRBV6-5 combines with J gene TRBJ2-3; 8 nucleotides match TRBD1. Trimming took 5 bases from V and 2 from J; bases not matched to a gene: 6. Germline CDR1 MNHEY, CDR2 SVGAGI. The CDR3 length is 15 residues.

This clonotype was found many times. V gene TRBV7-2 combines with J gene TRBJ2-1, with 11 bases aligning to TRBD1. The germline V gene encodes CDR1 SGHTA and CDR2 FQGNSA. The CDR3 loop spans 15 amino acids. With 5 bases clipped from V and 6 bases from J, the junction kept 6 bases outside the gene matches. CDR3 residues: CASSKDRGLINEQFF. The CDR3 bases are TGTGCCAGCAGCAAGGACAGGGGGCTGATCAATGAGCAGTTCTTC.

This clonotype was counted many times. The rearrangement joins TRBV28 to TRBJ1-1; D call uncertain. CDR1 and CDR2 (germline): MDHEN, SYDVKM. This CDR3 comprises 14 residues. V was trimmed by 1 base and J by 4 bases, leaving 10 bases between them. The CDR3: CASSLSPPSTEAFF. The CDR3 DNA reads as TGTGCCAGCAGTTTATCGCCACCAAGCACTGAAGCTTTCTTT. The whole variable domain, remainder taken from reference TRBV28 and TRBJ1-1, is DVKVTQSSRYLVKRTGEKVFLECVQDMDHENMFWYRQDPGLGLRLIYFSYDVKMKEKGDIPEGYSVSREKKERFSLILESASTNQTSMYLCASSLSPPSTEAFFGQGTRLTVV.

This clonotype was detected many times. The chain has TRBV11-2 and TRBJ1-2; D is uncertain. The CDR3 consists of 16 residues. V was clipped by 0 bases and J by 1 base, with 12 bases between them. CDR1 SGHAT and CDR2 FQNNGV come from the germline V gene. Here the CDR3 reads CASSLENSRLNYGYTF. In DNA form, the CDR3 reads TGTGCCAGCAGCTTAGAGAACAGCCGACTTAACTATGGCTACACCTTC.

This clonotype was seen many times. The CDR3 region has the DNA TGTGCCAGCAGCCGCGTGTCGGGACTATCGAACACCGGGGAGCTGTTTTTT. Amino acids: CASSRVSGLSNTGELFF. The J gene is TRBJ2-2, the V gene TRBV7-2, with 7 positions matching TRBD2. The CDR3 length is 17 residues. V gave up 5 bases and J gave up 0 bases; unmatched junction bases: 9. Looked up from germline, CDR1 is SGHTA and CDR2 is FQGNSA.

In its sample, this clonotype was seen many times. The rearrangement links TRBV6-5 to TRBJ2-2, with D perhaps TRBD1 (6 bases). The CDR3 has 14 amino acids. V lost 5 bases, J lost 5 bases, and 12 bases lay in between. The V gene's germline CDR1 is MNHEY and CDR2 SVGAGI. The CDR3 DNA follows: TGTGCCAGCAGTCCCGGGACACGAACCGGGGAGCTGTTTTTT. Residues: CASSPGTRTGELFF.

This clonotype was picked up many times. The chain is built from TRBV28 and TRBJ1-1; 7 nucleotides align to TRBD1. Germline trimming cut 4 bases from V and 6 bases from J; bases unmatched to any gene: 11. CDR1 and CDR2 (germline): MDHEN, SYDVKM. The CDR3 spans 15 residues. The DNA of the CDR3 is TGTGCCAGCAGTTCCACTCAGGGGGTAGGGGCTGAAGCTTTCTTT. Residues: CASSSTQGVGAEAFF.

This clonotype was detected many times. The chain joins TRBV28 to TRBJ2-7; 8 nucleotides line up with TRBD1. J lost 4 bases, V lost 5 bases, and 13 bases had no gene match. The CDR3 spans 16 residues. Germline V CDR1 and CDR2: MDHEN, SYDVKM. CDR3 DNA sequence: TGTGCCAGCAGTGACCACGGGGCAGGGGGCTTGTACGAGCAGTACTTC. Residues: CASSDHGAGGLYEQYF.